This T cell receptor beta chain derives from a study of blood T cell repertoires in COVID-19. Background on the study: From T cells, B-cell-depleted T cells, or PBMCs came the material, which was cDNA or gDNA.

The CDR3 spans 14 residues. V was trimmed by 4 bases and J by 1 base, leaving 8 bases between them. Germline V gene data show CDR1 as LGHDT and CDR2 as YNNKEL (reference sequence). How the authors handled the data: Scientists estimated how many nucleated cells there were by amplifying reference gene primers. Repertoires were generated with immunoSEQ multiplex PCR, while TCRdb's copy carries only in-frame clones and drops some. For V, J and clone size, that table is used; D and trimming come from the DNA. The sample has about 410,000 clones, roughly 88% seen once. What was sequenced was peripheral blood. This chain uses TRBV3-1 (or the pseudogene TRBV3-2) with TRBJ1-3; D is possibly TRBD1 (5 bases). The sequence was collected from a woman aged 30 to 39 with active or convalescent COVID-19. The CDR3 spells CASSLGGSGNTIYF. Here the CDR3 DNA reads TGTGCCAGCAGCCTGGGGGGTTCTGGAAACACCATATATTTT.